A selection of T cell receptor beta chains follows, all from one sample in a study of T cells in Graves' hyperthyroidism and ophthalmopathy. MiXCR, run by TCRdb on the multiplex PCR reads, gives a single entry per CDR3 protein. The sample yields around 250,000 distinct CDR3 sequences, approximately 14% seen once. The sample taken for sequencing was blood. All receptors derive from a woman between 35 and 50 years old with Graves' hyperthyroidism that later progressed to Graves' ophthalmopathy. CDR3s include the opening cysteine and the closing phenylalanine or tryptophan. D genes are given only for firm matches. Expanded clones are given a class, and other clones once, few, many or no size at all.

J: TRBJ2-5; size: many; V: TRBV11-1; D: NA; DNA: TGTGCCAGCAGCTTAGGAATTCAAGAGACCCAGTACTTC; CDR3: CASSLGIQETQYF
J: TRBJ2-2; size: many; V: TRBV7-9; D: NA; DNA: TGTGCCAGCAGCTCAACCCACAGCGGGGAGCTGTTTTTT; CDR3: CASSSTHSGELFF
J: TRBJ2-3; size: many; V: TRBV7-9; D: NA; DNA: TGTGCCAGCAGCCCACCCCCCTGGACAGCTAGCACAGATACGCAGTATTTT; CDR3: CASSPPPWTASTDTQYF
J: TRBJ2-7; size: many; V: TRBV2; D: NA; DNA: TGTGCCAGCAGTGAAGGTGGGACACTTTACGAGCAGTACTTC; CDR3: CASSEGGTLYEQYF
J: TRBJ2-3; size: NA; V: TRBV7-9; D: TRBD1; DNA: TGTGCCAGCAGCAGACGGGACAGGGACGCAGATACGCAGTATTTT; CDR3: CASSRRDRDADTQYF
J: TRBJ2-1; size: many; V: TRBV12-3/TRBV12-4; D: NA; DNA: TGTGCCAGCAGCGTAGGATACAATGAGCAGTTCTTC; CDR3: CASSVGYNEQFF
J: TRBJ2-7; size: many; V: TRBV15; D: NA; DNA: TGTGCCACCAGCAGGTCGCGGACGAAGGAGCAGTACTTC; CDR3: CATSRSRTKEQYF
J: TRBJ2-5; size: many; V: TRBV2; D: TRBD1; DNA: TGTGCCAGCAGTGAAGACGGCAGGGGGCGATCGGAGACCCAGTACTTC; CDR3: CASSEDGRGRSETQYF
J: TRBJ2-7; size: many; V: TRBV29-1; D: NA; DNA: TGCAGCGTTGAAGCGGAGTCGCGCGAGCAGTACTTC; CDR3: CSVEAESREQYF
J: TRBJ1-1; size: many; V: TRBV19; D: NA; DNA: TGTGCCAGCCTTCTCGGGACGGGCACTGAAGCTTTCTTT; CDR3: CASLLGTGTEAFF
J: TRBJ1-5; size: many; V: TRBV15; D: TRBD1; DNA: TGTGCCACCAGTACCCCCCGGACAGGTGTGGGGATTACTAGCAATCAGCCCCAGCATTTT; CDR3: CATSTPRTGVGITSNQPQHF
J: TRBJ1-5; size: many; V: TRBV11-1; D: NA; DNA: TGTGCCAGCAGCCAGGCGCCTCATCAGCCCCAGCATTTT; CDR3: CASSQAPHQPQHF
J: TRBJ2-1; size: few; V: TRBV5-1; D: TRBD2; DNA: TGCGCCAGCAGACGCTCCTGGTCTAGCGGGAGGGACGCCTACAATGAGCAGTTCTTC; CDR3: CASRRSWSSGRDAYNEQFF
J: TRBJ1-5; size: many; V: TRBV19; D: NA; DNA: TGTGCCAGTAGTAATACAGGGAACCGGCAGCCCCAGCATTTT; CDR3: CASSNTGNRQPQHF
J: TRBJ2-1; size: many; V: TRBV10-3; D: TRBD1; DNA: TGTGCCACCTCCTTCGACAGGGGGCCTTCCAATGAGCAGTTCTTC; CDR3: CATSFDRGPSNEQFF
J: TRBJ2-2; size: many; V: TRBV6-1; D: NA; DNA: TGTGCCAGCAGTTGGGGCAGGGACGGGGGTCCCGGGGAGCTGTTTTTT; CDR3: CASSWGRDGGPGELFF
J: TRBJ2-2; size: many; V: TRBV10-3; D: NA; DNA: TGTGCCATCAGTGAACACGAAGGTTCCGGGGAGCTGTTTTTT; CDR3: CAISEHEGSGELFF
J: TRBJ2-7; size: NA; V: TRBV11-2; D: TRBD1; DNA: TGTGCCAGCAGCATTGGGACAGGGGGAGAAGAGCAGTACTTC; CDR3: CASSIGTGGEEQYF
J: TRBJ1-4; size: many; V: TRBV28; D: NA; DNA: TGTGCCATCAGCGGGGCAACTAATGAAAAACTGTTTTTT; CDR3: CAISGATNEKLFF
J: TRBJ2-7; size: many; V: TRBV30; D: NA; DNA: TGTGCCTGGAATGCAGGGACCCACGAGCAGTACTTC; CDR3: CAWNAGTHEQYF
J: TRBJ1-1; size: many; V: TRBV11-3; D: NA; DNA: TGTGCCAGCAGCTTAGGGACGAACACTGAAGCTTTCTTT; CDR3: CASSLGTNTEAFF
J: TRBJ1-4; size: many; V: TRBV28; D: TRBD1; DNA: TGTGCCACCAACCACAGGGGTCAAAATGAAAAACTGTTTTTT; CDR3: CATNHRGQNEKLFF
J: TRBJ2-1; size: NA; V: TRBV15; D: NA; DNA: TGTGCCACCAGCAGAGAGACTGGGGACGACAATGAGCAGTTCTTC; CDR3: CATSRETGDDNEQFF
J: TRBJ2-3; size: NA; V: TRBV7-7; D: TRBD2; DNA: TGTGCTAGCAGCTTAACGGGACTAGCCACAGGTACGCAGTATTTT; CDR3: CASSLTGLATGTQYF
J: TRBJ2-1; size: few; V: TRBV10-1; D: NA; DNA: TGCGCCAGCAGTGAAATAGCTGCCTCCGAGCAGTTCTTC; CDR3: CASSEIAASEQFF
J: TRBJ2-7; size: NA; V: TRBV2; D: TRBD1; DNA: TGTGCCAGCACCGAGACAGGGGGCTACGAGCAGTACTTC; CDR3: CASTETGGYEQYF
J: TRBJ2-2; size: NA; V: TRBV25-1; D: NA; DNA: TGTGCCAGCAGTGGAGGTGTCCGGGAGCTGTTTTTT; CDR3: CASSGGVRELFF
J: TRBJ1-5; size: many; V: TRBV12-3/TRBV12-4; D: NA; DNA: TGTGCCAGCAGTTTACGACCGGCGAAAAATAGCAATCAGCCCCAGCATTTT; CDR3: CASSLRPAKNSNQPQHF
J: TRBJ2-5; size: many; V: TRBV11-2; D: TRBD2; DNA: TGTGCCAGCAGCGGGGGGACTAGCGGGAGACTCCTCCAAGAGACCCAGTACTTC; CDR3: CASSGGTSGRLLQETQYF
J: TRBJ1-2; size: many; V: TRBV14; D: TRBD1; DNA: TGTGCCAGCAGCGCAATTACCGGGACAGGGGACAACTATGGCTACACCTTC; CDR3: CASSAITGTGDNYGYTF
J: TRBJ2-3; size: many; V: TRBV28; D: TRBD2; DNA: TGTGCCAGCAGTGGTCTAGCGGCTGTCACAGATACGCAGTATTTT; CDR3: CASSGLAAVTDTQYF
J: TRBJ1-2; size: many; V: TRBV28; D: NA; DNA: TGTGCCAGCAGTCGCCCCTATGGCTACACCTTC; CDR3: CASSRPYGYTF
J: TRBJ1-2; size: many; V: TRBV2; D: NA; DNA: TGTGCCAGCAGTGAAGCACGAGGACAGAACTATGGCTACACCTTC; CDR3: CASSEARGQNYGYTF
J: TRBJ2-2; size: NA; V: TRBV9; D: NA; DNA: TGTGCCAGCAGCGTAGGGGCAGGACGCGGGACCGGGGAGCTGTTGTTT; CDR3: CASSVGAGRGTGELLF
J: TRBJ2-7; size: NA; V: TRBV28; D: TRBD2; DNA: TGTGCCACCAGTCAACTAGCGGTAACCGGCGAGCAGTACTTC; CDR3: CATSQLAVTGEQYF
J: TRBJ2-1; size: NA; V: TRBV27; D: TRBD2; DNA: TGTGCCAGCAGGAAGACTAGCGGGAGTGTAGGGGTGAACAATGAGCAGTTCTTC; CDR3: CASRKTSGSVGVNNEQFF
J: TRBJ1-2; size: many; V: TRBV12-3/TRBV12-4; D: NA; DNA: TGTGCCAGCAGTAAACACCGGGACAATGGCTACACCTTC; CDR3: CASSKHRDNGYTF
J: TRBJ2-1; size: NA; V: TRBV19; D: TRBD2; DNA: TGTGCCAGTAGTTGGCTAGCGGGAGGGCCCCTGTCCTCCCACAATGAGCAGTTCTTC; CDR3: CASSWLAGGPLSSHNEQFF
J: TRBJ2-3; size: many; V: TRBV20-1; D: NA; DNA: TGCAGTGCGAAAGGGGGAGGGAAGCAGTATTTT; CDR3: CSAKGGGKQYF
J: TRBJ2-1; size: NA; V: TRBV10-1; D: TRBD1; DNA: TGCGCCAGCAGTGAGCCGGGACAGGGGTTCAATGAGCAGTTCTTC; CDR3: CASSEPGQGFNEQFF
J: TRBJ2-1; size: many; V: TRBV5-1; D: NA; DNA: TGCGCCAGCAGCTCGGAACTTACAGGGTTCTACAATGAGCAGTTCTTC; CDR3: CASSSELTGFYNEQFF
J: TRBJ2-7; size: many; V: TRBV7-2; D: NA; DNA: TGTGCCAGCAGCGGGGGGCGGGAGCAGTACTTC; CDR3: CASSGGREQYF
J: TRBJ2-1; size: many; V: TRBV15; D: NA; DNA: TGTGCCACCAGCAGATTCGTGGAGCCTCCCTACAATGAGCAGTTCTTC; CDR3: CATSRFVEPPYNEQFF
J: TRBJ1-1; size: many; V: TRBV19; D: NA; DNA: TGTGCCAGTAGTATAATAGGGACTGCACTTGAAGCTTTCTTT; CDR3: CASSIIGTALEAFF
J: TRBJ2-3; size: few; V: TRBV18; D: NA; DNA: TGTGCCAGCTCACCGTCACAGGTGCCGCAGTATTTT; CDR3: CASSPSQVPQYF